The clone carrying this T cell receptor beta chain has a single count. Its target is not known. The sample originates from a study of cytomegalovirus exposure and HLA in healthy donors. Regarding the study as a whole: Under in vitro conditions, a few CMV-associated chains were confirmed as specific for CMV antigens.

The donors were members of the validation cohort comprising approximately 120 subjects, separate from the roughly 670-subject first cohort. Germline V gene data show CDR1 as MNHNS and CDR2 as SASEGT. Trimming took 2 bases from V and 4 from J; bases not matched to a gene: 4. This CDR3 has 14 residues. The method was immunoSEQ multiplex PCR; TCRdb's version includes in-frame clones alone and lacks a portion of them. The profile shows approximately 140,000 clones, around nine tenths of them singletons. Source material: PBMCs. This chain connects TRBV6-1 to TRBJ1-1, with 7 bases identical to TRBD1. The clonotype comes from a woman younger than 30 in good health and CMV-seropositive. The CDR3 reads CASSETGVVTEAFF. CDR3 sequence (DNA): TGTGCCAGCAGTGAAACAGGGGTGGTCACTGAAGCTTTCTTT.